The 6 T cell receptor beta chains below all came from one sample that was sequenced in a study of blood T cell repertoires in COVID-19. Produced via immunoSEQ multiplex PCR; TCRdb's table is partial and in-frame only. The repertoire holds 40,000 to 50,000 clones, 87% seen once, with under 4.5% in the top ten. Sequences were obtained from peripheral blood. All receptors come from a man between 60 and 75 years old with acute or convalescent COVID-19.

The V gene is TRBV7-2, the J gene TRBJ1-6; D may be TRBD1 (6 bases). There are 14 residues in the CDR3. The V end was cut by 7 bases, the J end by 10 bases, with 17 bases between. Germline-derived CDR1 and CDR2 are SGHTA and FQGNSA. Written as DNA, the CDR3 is TGTGCCAGCAAGTTAGGGAGGGGGGGCTCACCCCTCCACTTT. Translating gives CASKLGRGGSPLHF.

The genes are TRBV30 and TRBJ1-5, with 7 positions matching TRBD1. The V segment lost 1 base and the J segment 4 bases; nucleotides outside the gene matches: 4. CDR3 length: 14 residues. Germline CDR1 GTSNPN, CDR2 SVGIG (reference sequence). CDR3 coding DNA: TGTGCCTGGAGTGCGGGACAGCTAAATCAGCCCCAGCATTTT. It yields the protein CAWSAGQLNQPQHF. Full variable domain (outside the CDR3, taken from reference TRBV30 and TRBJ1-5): SQTIHQWPATLVQPVGSPLSLECTVEGTSNPNLYWYRQAAGRGLQLLFYSVGIGQISSEVPQNLSASRPQDRQFILSSKKLLLSDSGFYLCAWSAGQLNQPQHFGDGTRLSIL.

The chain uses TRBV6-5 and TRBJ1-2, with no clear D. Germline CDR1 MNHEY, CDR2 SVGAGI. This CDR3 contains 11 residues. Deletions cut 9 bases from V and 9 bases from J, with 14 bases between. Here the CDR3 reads CASSVSFSYTF. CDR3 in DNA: TGTGCCAGTTCAGTCTCGTTTAGCTACACCTTC.

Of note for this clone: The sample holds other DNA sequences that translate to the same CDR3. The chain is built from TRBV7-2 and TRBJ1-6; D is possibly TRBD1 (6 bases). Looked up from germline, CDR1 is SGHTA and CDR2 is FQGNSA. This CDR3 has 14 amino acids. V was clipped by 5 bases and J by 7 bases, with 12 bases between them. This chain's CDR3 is CASSPTGSNSPLHF. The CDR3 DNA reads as TGTGCCAGCAGCCCAACAGGGTCCAATTCACCCCTCCACTTT.

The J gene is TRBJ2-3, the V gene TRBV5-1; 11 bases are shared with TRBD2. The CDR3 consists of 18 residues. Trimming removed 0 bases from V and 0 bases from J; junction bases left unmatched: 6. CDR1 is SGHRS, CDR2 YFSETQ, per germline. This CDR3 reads CASSLAGLAGGSTDTQYF. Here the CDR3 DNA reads TGCGCCAGCAGCTTGGCGGGTCTAGCGGGGGGAAGCACAGATACGCAGTATTTT.

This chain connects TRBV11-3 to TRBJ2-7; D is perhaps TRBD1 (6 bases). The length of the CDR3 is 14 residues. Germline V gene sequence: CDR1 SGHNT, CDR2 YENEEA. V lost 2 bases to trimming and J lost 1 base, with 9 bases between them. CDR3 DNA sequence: TGTGCCAGCAGCTTACAGGGGAGATCCTACGAGCAGTACTTC. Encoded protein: CASSLQGRSYEQYF.